The clone carrying this T cell receptor (beta chain) occurred a few times. Its specificity is not known. This entry is derived from a study of identical twins. Study-wide findings and caveats: Rather than following the same donors, the conclusions depended on cross-sectional statistical analysis.

From the 5' RACE reads, TCRdb called clonotypes with MiXCR, one entry per CDR3 protein. Of roughly 350,000 distinct CDR3 sequences in the sample, 9% to 15% were seen once. These same data were also listed under a study on yellow fever vaccine responses in identical twins.

The sample consisted of CD8+ T cells sorted from blood. This clonotype was obtained from a woman aged 18 to 35 in good health.

In nucleotides, the CDR3 is TGTGCCAGCAGCGCCCGGACAGGGGCCTACAATGAGCAGTTCTTC. Translating gives CASSARTGAYNEQFF. V usage is TRBV7-6 and J usage is TRBJ2-1, with 9 bases that match TRBD1. The CDR3 loop spans 15 amino acids. Trimming removed 5 bases from V and 2 bases from J; junction bases left unmatched: 4. Germline V gives CDR1 SGHVS, CDR2 FNYEAQ.